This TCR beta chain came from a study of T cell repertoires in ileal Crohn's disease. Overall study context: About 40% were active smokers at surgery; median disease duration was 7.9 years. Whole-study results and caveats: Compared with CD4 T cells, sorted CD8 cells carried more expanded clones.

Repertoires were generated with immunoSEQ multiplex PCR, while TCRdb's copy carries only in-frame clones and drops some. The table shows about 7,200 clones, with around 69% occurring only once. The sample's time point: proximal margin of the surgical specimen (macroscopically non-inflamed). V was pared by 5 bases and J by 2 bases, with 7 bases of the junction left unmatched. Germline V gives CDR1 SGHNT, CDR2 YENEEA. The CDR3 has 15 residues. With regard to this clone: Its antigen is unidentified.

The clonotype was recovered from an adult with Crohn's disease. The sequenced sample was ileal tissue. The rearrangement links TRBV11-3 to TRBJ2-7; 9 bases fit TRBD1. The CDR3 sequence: CASSQLRQGAYEQYF. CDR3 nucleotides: TGTGCCAGCAGCCAACTCCGACAGGGGGCCTACGAGCAGTACTTC. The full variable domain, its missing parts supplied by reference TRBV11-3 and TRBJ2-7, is EAGVVQSPRYKIIEKKQPVAFWCNPISGHNTLYWYLQNLGQGPELLIRYENEEAVDDSQLPKDRFSAERLKGVDSTLKIQPAELGDSAVYLCASSQLRQGAYEQYFGPGTRLTVT.